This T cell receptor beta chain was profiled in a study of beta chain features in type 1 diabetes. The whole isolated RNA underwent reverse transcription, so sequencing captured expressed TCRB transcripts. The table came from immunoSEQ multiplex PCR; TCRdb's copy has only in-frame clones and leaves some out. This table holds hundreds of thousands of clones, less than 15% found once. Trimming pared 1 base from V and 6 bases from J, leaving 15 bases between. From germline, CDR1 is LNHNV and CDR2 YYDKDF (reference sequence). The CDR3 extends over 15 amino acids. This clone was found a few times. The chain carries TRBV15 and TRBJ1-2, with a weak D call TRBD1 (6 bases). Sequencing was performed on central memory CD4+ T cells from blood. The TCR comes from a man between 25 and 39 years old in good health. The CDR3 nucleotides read TGTGCCACCAGCAGAGTCCAGGGACATCTAAATGGCTACACCTTC. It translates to CATSRVQGHLNGYTF. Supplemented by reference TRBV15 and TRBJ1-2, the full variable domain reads DAMVIQNPRYQVTQFGKPVTLSCSQTLNHNVMYWYQQKSSQAPKLLFHYYDKDFNNEADTPDNFQSRRPNTSFCFLDIRSPGLGDTAMYLCATSRVQGHLNGYTFGSGTRLTVV.